This entry features one TCR beta chain sequence. What it recognizes is unknown. The data belong to a study of cytomegalovirus exposure and HLA in healthy donors. About the study: A prior analysis found about 120 million unique TCR beta sequences from 150 million to 200 million T cells.

The V gene's germline CDR1 is SQVTM and CDR2 ANQGSEA. The length of the CDR3 is 12 residues. After removal of 7 bases from V and 5 bases from J, the junction contained 3 bases not matched to a gene. PCR primers comprised 60 Vbeta and 13 Jbeta primers. Assay used: immunoSEQ multiplex PCR; TCRdb lists only in-frame clones, some missing. The profile shows tens of thousands of clones, roughly 73% of them singletons. Overall study results and limits: Versus the approximately 720-donor mean, an Asian-associated ancestry cluster reportedly showed fewer N-insertions in a later analysis. A later examination showed that TCR association rates differed by HLA locus, with DRB1 most and HLA-C fewest. Near-uniform donor sequencing depth was presumed by presence/absence analyses.

The chain employs TRBV29-1 and TRBJ1-4; TRBD1 agrees at 8 bases. This sequence originates from a woman aged 35 to 49 in good health and CMV-seronegative. Sample: PBMCs. The CDR3 DNA reads TGCAGCGCAGACAGGGGAAATGAAAAACTGTTTTTT. Its translation: CSADRGNEKLFF.